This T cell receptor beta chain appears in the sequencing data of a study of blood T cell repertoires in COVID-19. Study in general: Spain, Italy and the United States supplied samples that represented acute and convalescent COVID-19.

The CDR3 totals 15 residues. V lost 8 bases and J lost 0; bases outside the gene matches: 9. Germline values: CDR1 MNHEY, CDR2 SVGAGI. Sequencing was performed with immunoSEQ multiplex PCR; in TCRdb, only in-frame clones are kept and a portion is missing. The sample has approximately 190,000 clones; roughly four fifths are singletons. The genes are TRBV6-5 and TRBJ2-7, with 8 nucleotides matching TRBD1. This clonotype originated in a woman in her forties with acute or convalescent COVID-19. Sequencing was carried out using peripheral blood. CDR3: CASGEQGGISYEQYF. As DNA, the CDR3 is TGTGCCAGCGGAGAACAGGGGGGCATCTCCTACGAGCAGTACTTC.